Following are 30 T cell receptor beta chains from one sample sequenced in a study of PD-L1 blockade in urothelial cancer. Clones were read by immunoSEQ multiplex PCR, and TCRdb kept only the in-frame ones, dropping some. The data show approximately 47,000 clones, with 75% to 85% seen just once and approximately 1.5% held by the top ten. Noted time point: pretreatment peripheral blood. Material: PBMCs, obtained around atezolizumab (anti-PD-L1) treatment. These TCRs come from a man between 50 and 59 years old with urothelial cancer.

The chain combines TRBV5-6 with TRBJ2-5, with TRBD1 matching over 8 bases. Germline V gene data show CDR1 as SGHDT and CDR2 as YYEEEE. The junction had 8 bases not matched to a gene; V was cut back by 3 bases and J by 1 base. The CDR3 spans 16 residues. CDR3 bases: TGTGCCAGCAGCTCTTGGGAACAGGGGGGCCAAGAGACCCAGTACTTC. It is translated as CASSSWEQGGQETQYF.

This chain uses TRBV2 with TRBJ2-2; 9 bases match TRBD2. The CDR3 runs 17 residues. Germline trimming cut 0 bases from V and 2 bases from J; bases unmatched to any gene: 4. Per the germline V gene, CDR1 is SNHLY and CDR2 is FYNNEI. Here the CDR3 reads CASSEAIAGVNTGELFF. For the CDR3, the DNA is TGTGCCAGCAGTGAAGCAATAGCGGGGGTAAACACCGGGGAGCTGTTTTTT.

The genes are TRBV30 and TRBJ1-1, with no clear D. CDR3 length: 12 amino acids. The V gene lost 4 bases and the J gene lost 4 bases, with 10 bases spanning the gap. CDR1 and CDR2 from the germline V gene are GTSNPN and SVGIG (reference sequence). CDR3 residues: CAWIVGTTEAFF. CDR3 nucleotides: TGTGCCTGGATTGTGGGCACCACTGAAGCTTTCTTT.

This chain uses TRBV4-2 with TRBJ2-7, with D unclear. Looked up from germline, CDR1 is LGHNA and CDR2 is YNFKEQ. The CDR3 totals 13 residues. Trimming removed 0 bases at V and 2 bases at J, with 5 bases between. The chain's CDR3 is CASSQDPTYEQYF. CDR3 in DNA: TGTGCCAGCAGCCAAGATCCCACCTACGAGCAGTACTTC.

J is TRBJ2-1 and V is TRBV9; D may be TRBD2 (6 bases). The germline V and J ends were trimmed by 2 bases and 4 bases, with 13 bases remaining between them. CDR1 SGDLS and CDR2 YYNGEE come from the germline V gene. CDR3 length: 15 amino acids. The CDR3 DNA sequence: TGTGCCAGCAGCGTTTCGGGGGAAGGGTACAATGAGCAGTTCTTC. Translated, it gives CASSVSGEGYNEQFF.

The chain couples TRBV9 to TRBJ2-7; D is perhaps TRBD2 (6 bases). The CDR3 has 13 residues. Germline CDR1 is SGDLS and CDR2 is YYNGEE. V was trimmed by 4 bases and J by 2 bases, leaving 10 bases between them. This CDR3 reads CASSFGGAYEQYF. The CDR3 DNA follows: TGTGCCAGCAGCTTCGGGGGAGCCTACGAGCAGTACTTC.

The chain carries TRBV4-2 and TRBJ2-1; 13 bases align to TRBD2. The germline CDR1 and CDR2 sequences are LGHNA and YNFKEQ. V lost 2 bases and J lost 11; bases outside the gene matches: 9. This CDR3 has 16 residues. Here the CDR3 reads CASSQTGTSGVRKQFF. The CDR3 bases are TGTGCCAGCAGCCAAACCGGGACTAGCGGGGTTCGAAAGCAGTTCTTC.

This clone occurred a few times. This chain uses TRBV5-1 with TRBJ2-3; 14 bases line up with TRBD2. Germline trimming cut 4 bases from V and 1 base from J; bases unmatched to any gene: 11. This CDR3 is built from 19 residues. Looked up from germline, CDR1 is SGHRS and CDR2 is YFSETQ. The CDR3 DNA reads TGCGCCAGCAGCCGGACTAGCGGGGGGCATTCCTTGCGCACAGATACGCAGTATTTT. Its protein is CASSRTSGGHSLRTDTQYF.

The V call is TRBV30, the J call TRBJ2-5; 14 bases are a match to TRBD2. The J segment lost 5 bases and the V segment lost 1 base, leaving 3 bases of the junction unmatched. CDR1 GTSNPN and CDR2 SVGIG come from the germline V gene (reference sequence). CDR3 length: 15 amino acids. The DNA of the CDR3 is TGTGCCTGGAGTGCCCGGACTAGCGGGAGGGAGACCCAGTACTTC. Translated, it gives CAWSARTSGRETQYF. Drawing the rest from reference TRBV30 and TRBJ2-5, the complete variable domain is SQTIHQWPATLVQPVGSPLSLECTVEGTSNPNLYWYRQAAGRGLQLLFYSVGIGQISSEVPQNLSASRPQDRQFILSSKKLLLSDSGFYLCAWSARTSGRETQYFGPGTRLLVL.

The J gene is TRBJ2-3, the V gene TRBV5-6, with TRBD2 as a possible D gene (5 bases). This CDR3 contains 15 residues. Between the trimmed V and J ends, which lost 3 bases and 0 bases, there was a span of 11 bases. Germline V gene data show CDR1 as SGHDT and CDR2 as YYEEEE. The CDR3 DNA follows: TGTGCCAGCAGCTCACTAGAACTCAGCACAGATACGCAGTATTTT. Amino acid sequence: CASSSLELSTDTQYF.

This clone was seen a few times. The rearrangement joins TRBV6-1 to TRBJ2-7; 8 nucleotides match TRBD1. The CDR3 contains 13 residues. CDR1 and CDR2 from the germline V gene are MNHNS and SASEGT. After removal of 4 bases from V and 6 bases from J, the junction contained 5 bases not matched to a gene. The CDR3: CASSGGQEFEQYF. The CDR3 DNA reads as TGTGCCAGCAGTGGGGGACAGGAGTTCGAGCAGTACTTC.

The rearrangement joins TRBV6-4 to TRBJ1-2, with TRBD1 matching 9 bases. V was clipped by 5 bases and J by 4 bases; unmatched bases: 8. The CDR3 is 15 residues long. Germline CDR1 MRHNA, CDR2 SNTAGT. As DNA, the CDR3 is TGTGCCAGCAGTATAGGACAGGGGATATCCTATGGCTACACCTTC. Amino acid sequence: CASSIGQGISYGYTF.

This chain links TRBV7-2 with TRBJ2-5; D remains ambiguous. In germline, CDR1 is SGHTA, CDR2 FQGNSA. This CDR3 contains 14 residues. Trimming pared 1 base from V and 4 bases from J, leaving 10 bases between. Here the CDR3 DNA reads TGTGCCAGCAGCTTAGTACGGAGACGAGAGACCCAGTACTTC. Its translation: CASSLVRRRETQYF.

The V gene is TRBV29-1, the J gene TRBJ1-2; D is perhaps TRBD1 (5 bases). The CDR3 covers 14 residues. The germline gives CDR1 SQVTM, CDR2 ANQGSEA. With 1 base removed from V and 4 bases from J, the gap between germline ends came to 13 bases. CDR3 protein: CSVEVQEIAYGYTF. The CDR3 DNA follows: TGCAGCGTTGAAGTACAGGAAATCGCCTATGGCTACACCTTC.

This clone has more than one count but fewer than ten. The chain employs TRBV7-3 and TRBJ2-1; no clear D gene. CDR1 and CDR2 (germline): SGHTA, FQGTGA. This CDR3 is 18 amino acids long. The ends were cut back, 3 bases at V and 0 bases at J, with 18 bases in the middle. The chain's CDR3 is CASSLAPPIPRSYNEQFF. CDR3 nucleotides: TGTGCCAGCAGCTTGGCCCCCCCGATCCCCCGCTCCTACAATGAGCAGTTCTTC.

The CDR3 spells CASSPDSGEKLFF. In DNA, the CDR3 is TGTGCCAGCAGTCCGGACAGTGGTGAAAAACTGTTTTTT. V and J are TRBV6-4 and TRBJ1-4; possibly TRBD1 for D (6 bases). The length of the CDR3 is 13 residues. Germline loops: CDR1 MRHNA, CDR2 SNTAGT. Trimming left V 5 bases short and J 7 bases short, with 11 bases between.

The chain joins TRBV5-1 to TRBJ2-5, with D perhaps TRBD1 (6 bases). V gave up 3 bases and J gave up 5 bases, with 20 bases separating them. Per the germline V gene, CDR1 is SGHRS and CDR2 is YFSETQ. This CDR3 has 16 amino acids. This CDR3 is CASSSQPTGSGETQYF. CDR3 nucleotide sequence: TGCGCCAGCAGCTCCCAACCGACAGGTTCGGGGGAGACCCAGTACTTC. The full variable domain, completed using reference TRBV5-1 and TRBJ2-5, is KAGVTQTPRYLIKTRGQQVTLSCSPISGHRSVSWYQQTPGQGLQFLFEYFSETQRNKGNFPGRFSGRQFSNSRSEMNVSTLELGDSALYLCASSSQPTGSGETQYFGPGTRLLVL.

The V call is TRBV23-1, the J call TRBJ2-7, with TRBD1 matching over 7 bases. TRBV23-1 is annotated as an ORF whose role is uncertain. CDR3 length equals 14 residues. Losses at the gene ends were 4 bases for V and 6 bases for J; bases not matched to a gene: 9. The CDR3 loop is CASSPRTGVCEQYV. CDR3 in DNA: TGCGCCAGCAGTCCCCGGACAGGCGTGTGCGAGCAGTACGTC.

J is TRBJ2-3 and V is TRBV4-2; 11 positions match TRBD2. This CDR3 has 18 residues. V shed 0 bases, J shed 3 bases, and the junction held 8 bases outside the gene matches. Per germline, CDR1 LGHNA and CDR2 YNFKEQ. The CDR3 is CASSQEPLTSGRTDTQYF. CDR3 nucleotide sequence: TGTGCCAGCAGCCAAGAACCCTTAACTAGCGGGAGAACAGATACGCAGTATTTT.

V gene TRBV28 combines with J gene TRBJ1-5, with D tentatively TRBD1 (6 bases). Germline V gene data show CDR1 as MDHEN and CDR2 as SYDVKM. Trimming cost V 6 bases and J 0 bases, with 12 bases left between them. There are 15 residues in the CDR3. The DNA for the CDR3 is TGTGCCAGCAGACCCGGGACATTTAGCAATCAGCCCCAGCATTTT. Translated, it gives CASRPGTFSNQPQHF.

This clone has just one count. In DNA form, the CDR3 reads TGTGCCACCAGCAGAGATCGAGGACCAAACGGAGGGCCCCAGTACTTC. Protein product: CATSRDRGPNGGPQYF. The chain joins TRBV15 to TRBJ2-5, with a tentative D call TRBD2 (6 bases). V lost 0 bases to trimming and J lost 9 bases, with 20 bases between them. Germline loops: CDR1 LNHNV, CDR2 YYDKDF (reference sequence). The CDR3 has 16 amino acids.

V and J are TRBV5-1 and TRBJ2-5; 8 positions match TRBD1. CDR1 SGHRS and CDR2 YFSETQ come from the germline V gene. This CDR3 spans 14 amino acids. With V trimmed by 4 bases and J by 5 bases, 7 bases remained unmatched. CDR3: CASSAQGATETQYF. As DNA, the CDR3 is TGCGCCAGCAGCGCCCAGGGGGCTACGGAGACCCAGTACTTC.

The chain couples TRBV6-1 to TRBJ1-1; D remains ambiguous. Per the germline V gene, CDR1 is MNHNS and CDR2 is SASEGT. Between the trimmed V and J ends, which lost 5 bases and 3 bases, there was a span of 16 bases. The CDR3 runs 15 residues. CDR3 residues: CASSSHFQPHTEAFF. CDR3 DNA sequence: TGTGCCAGCAGTAGCCACTTCCAACCCCACACTGAAGCTTTCTTT.

This chain links TRBV5-1 with TRBJ2-7; a weak D match, TRBD1 (5 bases). Germline values: CDR1 SGHRS, CDR2 YFSETQ. Trimming shortened V by 0 bases and J by 0 bases, and 10 bases separated the two germline ends. This CDR3 has 15 residues. The CDR3 nucleotides are TGCGCCAGCAGCTTGGCCAGCGACAGCTCCTACGAGCAGTACGTC. It specifies CASSLASDSSYEQYV.

This clone appeared a few times. This chain joins TRBV30 and TRBJ2-7; TRBD2 might be the D (7 bases). V was cut by 2 bases and J by 5 bases, with 13 bases left in between. This CDR3 is built from 13 residues. Germline CDR1 is GTSNPN and CDR2 is SVGIG (reference sequence). CDR3 DNA: TGTGCCTGGAGTAGGGGGGAGGGCGACGAGCAGTACTTC. Translation: CAWSRGEGDEQYF. The variable domain in full, with the rest retrieved from reference TRBV30 and TRBJ2-7, is SQTIHQWPATLVQPVGSPLSLECTVEGTSNPNLYWYRQAAGRGLQLLFYSVGIGQISSEVPQNLSASRPQDRQFILSSKKLLLSDSGFYLCAWSRGEGDEQYFGPGTRLTVT.

This clone showed up just a few times. CDR3 protein: CASSVGADTQYF. The CDR3 DNA reads TGCGCCAGCAGCGTAGGGGCAGATACGCAGTATTTT. V usage is TRBV10-2 and J usage is TRBJ2-3; a weak D match, TRBD1 (5 bases). Deletions cut 6 bases from V and 4 bases from J, with 8 bases between. The CDR3 has 12 residues. Germline V gene data show CDR1 as WSHSY and CDR2 as SAAADI.

The J gene is TRBJ1-6, the V gene TRBV11-2; D gene uncertain. CDR1 is SGHAT, CDR2 FQNNGV, per germline. The CDR3 runs to 14 residues. The ends were cut back, 2 bases at V and 4 bases at J, with 6 bases in the middle. CDR3 DNA: TGTGCCAGCAGCTTAAGACTGTATAATTCACCCCTCCACTTT. Translated: CASSLRLYNSPLHF. Full variable domain (outside the CDR3, taken from reference TRBV11-2 and TRBJ1-6): EAGVAQSPRYKIIEKRQSVAFWCNPISGHATLYWYQQILGQGPKLLIQFQNNGVVDDSQLPKDRFSAERLKGVDSTLKIQPAKLEDSAVYLCASSLRLYNSPLHFGNGTRLTVT.

The V gene is TRBV27, the J gene TRBJ2-7; no clear D. The CDR3 covers 16 residues. Per the germline V gene, CDR1 is MNHEY and CDR2 is SMNVEV (reference sequence). With 7 bases removed from V and 0 bases from J, the gap between germline ends came to 19 bases. The CDR3 reads CASTSPVASGSYEQYF. CDR3 sequence (DNA): TGTGCCAGCACCTCTCCCGTGGCATCTGGCTCCTACGAGCAGTACTTC.

The chain uses TRBV5-1 and TRBJ1-2; 9 positions agree with TRBD1. This CDR3 spans 14 amino acids. With 4 bases clipped from V and 7 bases from J, the junction kept 8 bases outside the gene matches. The V gene's germline CDR1 is SGHRS and CDR2 YFSETQ. CDR3 bases: TGCGCCAGCAGCCGAGGGACAGGGTCGTCTGGCTACACCTTC. This sequence encodes CASSRGTGSSGYTF.

The chain recombines TRBV29-1 with TRBJ1-2; D is unresolved. The V gene's germline CDR1 is SQVTM and CDR2 ANQGSEA. Trimming removed 6 bases from V and 3 bases from J, with 14 bases in between. This CDR3 has 13 residues. The CDR3 here is CSVVRGADYGYTF. The CDR3 DNA reads TGCAGCGTAGTCCGGGGTGCGGACTATGGCTACACCTTC.